Following are 19 T cell receptor beta chains from one sample sequenced in a study of OX40 agonist ivuxolimab in advanced cancers. Generated by immunoSEQ multiplex PCR, the TCRdb table keeps only in-frame clones and is missing some. The sample has 75,000 to 100,000 clones; 92% are singletons. The sequencing here drew on CD4+ or CD8+ T cells sorted from blood, taken in a trial of the OX40 agonist ivuxolimab. The origin of the receptors is an adult with an advanced solid tumor such as melanoma, head and neck, liver or kidney cancer.

J is TRBJ1-2 and V is TRBV7-2; D is unclear. The germline CDR1 and CDR2 sequences are SGHTA and FQGNSA. The V end was cut by 1 base, the J end by 0 bases, with 9 bases between. The CDR3 is 15 amino acids. The CDR3 sequence is CASSLDARPNYGYTF. Here the CDR3 DNA reads TGTGCCAGCAGCTTAGACGCAAGGCCTAACTATGGCTACACCTTC.

V is TRBV27 and J is TRBJ2-5, with D perhaps TRBD1 or TRBD2 (5 bases each). Trimming left V 6 bases short and J 1 base short, with 12 bases between. The V gene's germline CDR1 is MNHEY and CDR2 SMNVEV (reference sequence). The CDR3 is 14 amino acids. CDR3 residues: CASSPAGTQETQYF. The DNA for the CDR3 is TGTGCCAGCAGCCCGGCCGGGACCCAAGAGACCCAGTACTTC.

This chain connects TRBV19 to TRBJ2-3, with D tentatively TRBD1 (6 bases). Germline V gives CDR1 LNHDA, CDR2 SQIVND (reference sequence). V lost 8 bases and J 2 bases, leaving 23 bases between the germline ends. The CDR3 extends over 17 amino acids. The CDR3, as DNA: TGTGCCAGTGAAAATTCTTTGGCCAGGGGCCCCACAGATACGCAGTATTTT. This sequence encodes CASENSLARGPTDTQYF.

The chain links TRBV7-9 to TRBJ2-7, with a weak D call TRBD2 (5 bases). Germline-derived CDR1 and CDR2 are SEHNR and FQNEAQ (reference sequence). V dropped 0 bases and J dropped 2 bases, with 8 bases sitting between them. The CDR3 spans 14 residues. The CDR3 loop reads CASSLAGVTYEQYF. The CDR3 region has the DNA TGTGCCAGCAGCTTAGCGGGAGTCACCTACGAGCAGTACTTC.

The chain couples TRBV27 to TRBJ1-2; unclear D gene. Trimming took off 2 bases at V and 4 bases at J, with 8 bases between the two ends. CDR3 size: 13 residues. Per the germline V gene, CDR1 is MNHEY and CDR2 is SMNVEV (reference sequence). CDR3 in DNA: TGTGCCAGCAGTTTAGGGTATGGCTATGGCTACACCTTC. Residues: CASSLGYGYGYTF.

This clone was seen a few times. The chain is built from TRBV9 and TRBJ2-5; D gene unclear. The V end lost 0 bases, the J end lost 1 base, and 10 bases lay between the germline ends. Germline V gene data show CDR1 as SGDLS and CDR2 as YYNGEE. CDR3 length: 15 residues. The CDR3 DNA reads TGTGCCAGCAGCGTAGGAGGATGGGCCCAAGAGACCCAGTACTTC. Translated, it gives CASSVGGWAQETQYF.

About this clone: The junction departs from the called germline gene at one end, perhaps through a read error. The CDR3 bases are TGTGCCAGTAGTATAACTGACCGCTCCCCAGCAAGCTTT. Its protein product is CASSITDRSPASF. This chain joins TRBV19 and TRBJ1-1, with no clear D. This CDR3 spans 13 amino acids. Germline-derived CDR1 and CDR2 are LNHDA and SQIVND (reference sequence).

This chain connects TRBV19 to TRBJ1-5; D is unclear. V was trimmed by 1 base and J by 7 bases, leaving 5 bases between them. Germline loops: CDR1 LNHDA, CDR2 SQIVND (reference sequence). The CDR3 length is 12 residues. This chain's CDR3 is CASSIVGQPQHF. The CDR3 DNA reads TGTGCCAGTAGTATAGTGGGGCAGCCCCAGCATTTT.

The CDR3 is CASSPRQGDYYGYTF. The CDR3 nucleotides read TGTGCCAGCTCACCAAGACAGGGGGATTACTATGGCTACACCTTC. The V and J genes are TRBV18 and TRBJ1-2; 9 bases match TRBD1. Germline values: CDR1 KGHSH, CDR2 LQKENI. V shed 2 bases, J shed 3 bases, and the junction held 4 bases outside the gene matches. The CDR3 is made up of 15 amino acids. Looking up the rest from reference TRBV18 and TRBJ1-2 gives the full variable domain: NAGVMQNPRHLVRRRGQEARLRCSPMKGHSHVYWYRQLPEEGLKFMVYLQKENIIDESGMPKERFSAEFPKEGPSILRIQQVVRGDSAAYFCASSPRQGDYYGYTFGSGTRLTVV.

V is TRBV27 and J is TRBJ1-1; 7 nucleotides align to TRBD1. The CDR3 sequence is 15 residues long. V lost 7 bases and J lost 1; bases outside the gene matches: 9. CDR1 and CDR2 (germline): MNHEY, SMNVEV (reference sequence). DNA for the CDR3: TGTGCCAGCAATTATTACGAGGGGGCGAACACTGAAGCTTTCTTT. It yields the protein CASNYYEGANTEAFF.

The gene calls are TRBV9 and TRBJ2-7; D tentatively fits TRBD1 or TRBD2 (5 bases each). V lost 0 bases, J lost 0 bases, and 13 bases lay in between. CDR1 and CDR2 from the germline V gene are SGDLS and YYNGEE. The CDR3 runs to 16 residues. CDR3 sequence: CASSVGDGATSYEQYF. CDR3 DNA sequence: TGTGCCAGCAGCGTAGGTGACGGGGCCACCTCCTACGAGCAGTACTTC.

There are a few counts of this clone. The genes are TRBV7-2 and TRBJ1-1; TRBD1 is a possible D gene (6 bases). Germline values: CDR1 SGHTA, CDR2 FQGNSA. The V gene lost 4 bases and the J gene lost 8 bases, with 11 bases spanning the gap. This CDR3 spans 12 amino acids. For the CDR3, the DNA is TGTGCCAGCAGCTGGGACACCTCCGAAGCTTTCTTT. Its protein product is CASSWDTSEAFF.

The chain couples TRBV19 to TRBJ2-7; 11 bases align to TRBD1. Germline lookup yields CDR1 LNHDA and CDR2 SQIVND (reference sequence). The ends lost 5 bases at V and 5 bases at J; junction bases unmatched: 5. This CDR3 is 14 amino acids long. In nucleotides, the CDR3 is TGTGCCAGTAGTCCATGGACAGGGGGCGACGAGCAGTACTTC. This translates into CASSPWTGGDEQYF. Looking up the rest from reference TRBV19 and TRBJ2-7 gives the full variable domain: DGGITQSPKYLFRKEGQNVTLSCEQNLNHDAMYWYRQDPGQGLRLIYYSQIVNDFQKGDIAEGYSVSREKKESFPLTVTSAQKNPTAFYLCASSPWTGGDEQYFGPGTRLTVT.

The genes are TRBV7-2 and TRBJ2-7; TRBD2 matches at 7 bases. Germline CDR1 is SGHTA and CDR2 is FQGNSA. The CDR3 is 17 amino acids. After removal of 2 bases from V and 0 bases from J, the junction contained 10 bases not matched to a gene. The CDR3 DNA sequence: TGTGCCAGCAGCTTATCCCTAGCGGATGAGGACTCCTACGAGCAGTACTTC. This sequence encodes CASSLSLADEDSYEQYF.

The rearrangement links TRBV11-2 to TRBJ2-7; 8 nucleotides line up with TRBD1. Losses at the gene ends were 3 bases for V and 3 bases for J; bases not matched to a gene: 1. Germline V gene lookup returns CDR1 SGHAT and CDR2 FQNNGV. This CDR3 is 13 amino acids long. This CDR3 reads CASSFGQGYEQYF. The CDR3 DNA reads TGTGCCAGCAGCTTCGGACAGGGCTACGAGCAGTACTTC.

This clone was seen just once. The CDR3 region has the DNA TGCGCCAGCAGTCCCCGGGACAGCTCCTACGAGCAGTACTTC. It is translated as CASSPRDSSYEQYF. The V and J genes are TRBV4-3 and TRBJ2-7; 7 bases align to TRBD1. The V segment lost 6 bases and the J segment 0 bases; nucleotides outside the gene matches: 5. This CDR3 contains 14 residues. CDR1 is LGHNA, CDR2 YSLEER, per germline.

The genes are TRBV7-8 and TRBJ1-3, with TRBD1 as a possible D gene (5 bases). Between the trimmed V and J ends, which lost 5 bases and 0 bases, there was a span of 14 bases. The CDR3 is 16 amino acids. The V gene's germline CDR1 is SGHVS and CDR2 FQNEAQ. The CDR3, as DNA: TGTGCCAGCAGCGGGGACGGCCGATACTCTGGAAACACCATATATTTT. This encodes CASSGDGRYSGNTIYF.

The chain joins TRBV5-5 to TRBJ1-2; no clear D gene. This CDR3 comprises 13 residues. Trimming took 1 base from V and 5 from J, leaving 9 bases between them. Germline V gene lookup returns CDR1 SGHKS and CDR2 YYEKEE (reference sequence). CDR3 in DNA: TGTGCCAGCAGCTTGCGCCGAGAGTATGGCTACACCTTC. It translates to CASSLRREYGYTF.

The chain links TRBV2 to TRBJ2-4; 8 nucleotides agree with TRBD2. CDR3 length equals 16 residues. With 8 bases clipped from V and 2 bases from J, the junction kept 11 bases outside the gene matches. Germline V gene sequence: CDR1 SNHLY, CDR2 FYNNEI. CDR3 sequence reads: CASLPSGGATKNIQYF. The DNA for the CDR3 is TGTGCCAGCCTACCCAGCGGGGGCGCGACCAAAAACATTCAGTACTTC. Using reference TRBV2 and TRBJ2-4 for the parts outside the CDR3, the full variable domain is EPEVTQTPSHQVTQMGQEVILRCVPISNHLYFYWYRQILGQKVEFLVSFYNNEISEKSEIFDDQFSVERPDGSNFTLKIRSTKLEDSAMYFCASLPSGGATKNIQYFGAGTRLSVL.